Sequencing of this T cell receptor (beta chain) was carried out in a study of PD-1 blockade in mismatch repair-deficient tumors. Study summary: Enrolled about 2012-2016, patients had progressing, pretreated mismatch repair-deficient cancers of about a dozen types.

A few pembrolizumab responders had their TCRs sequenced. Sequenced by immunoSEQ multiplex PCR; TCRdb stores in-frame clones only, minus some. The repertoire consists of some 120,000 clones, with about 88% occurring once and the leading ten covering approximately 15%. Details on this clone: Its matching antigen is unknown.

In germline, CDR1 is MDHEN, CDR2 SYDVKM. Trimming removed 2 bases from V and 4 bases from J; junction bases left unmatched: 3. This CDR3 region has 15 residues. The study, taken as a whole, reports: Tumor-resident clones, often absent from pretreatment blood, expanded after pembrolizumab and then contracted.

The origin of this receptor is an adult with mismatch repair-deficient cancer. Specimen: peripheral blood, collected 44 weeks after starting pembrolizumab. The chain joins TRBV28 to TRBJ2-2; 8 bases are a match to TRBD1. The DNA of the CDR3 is TGTGCCAGCAGTTTACCGGACAGGGCCACCGGGGAGCTGTTTTTT. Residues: CASSLPDRATGELFF.